The 13 T cell receptor beta chains below were found in one sample sequenced in a study of T cell repertoires in cytomegalovirus infection. Which antigens these TCRs recognize remains unknown. In TCRdb, the reads were re-called with MiXCR into one record per CDR3 protein. The table has 84,000 or so distinct CDR3 sequences, approximately 45% seen once. Sequenced material: CD8+ T cells from cultured PBMCs, taken from culture after CMV antigen stimulation. The receptors here all came from a human donor in good health (CMV status not recorded). Some clones in this sample may be carry-over from other donors' samples.

This clonotype turned up a few times. The chain employs TRBV29-1 and TRBJ2-7; D assignment may be TRBD1 or TRBD2 (5 bases each). The CDR3 length is 14 residues. The V and J ends lost 6 bases and 6 bases respectively, with 21 bases between them. Germline values: CDR1 SQVTM, CDR2 ANQGSEA. The CDR3 DNA reads TGCAGCGTGGGGTTGCAGGGAGATGCCCTCGAGCAGTACTTC. Translated, it gives CSVGLQGDALEQYF.

The genes are TRBV25-1 and TRBJ1-3, with D unresolved. The CDR3 spans 15 residues. CDR1 is MGHDK, CDR2 SYGVNS, per germline. V was pared by 4 bases and J by 4 bases, with 14 bases between. The CDR3 region has the DNA TGTGCCAGCAGTGGTGGCACTATGGGGGGAAACACCATATATTTT. This codes for CASSGGTMGGNTIYF.

A single count supports this clonotype. The J gene is TRBJ2-4, the V gene TRBV29-1, with 8 bases aligning to TRBD1. Germline CDR1 is SQVTM and CDR2 is ANQGSEA. The V segment lost 1 base and the J segment 0 bases; nucleotides outside the gene matches: 8. This CDR3 has 17 amino acids. Here the CDR3 reads CSVEARDRRIAKNIQYF. CDR3 DNA sequence: TGCAGCGTTGAAGCCCGGGACAGGAGAATAGCCAAAAACATTCAGTACTTC.

The chain is built from TRBV29-1 and TRBJ2-6; D gene unclear. The CDR3 extends over 13 amino acids. Between the trimmed V and J ends, which lost 3 bases and 1 base, there was a span of 4 bases. CDR1 and CDR2 (germline): SQVTM, ANQGSEA. The CDR3 nucleotides read TGCAGCGTTGACGCATCTGGGGCCAACGTCCTGACTTTC. This translates into CSVDASGANVLTF. Using reference TRBV29-1 and TRBJ2-6 for the parts outside the CDR3, the full variable domain is SAVISQKPSRDICQRGTSLTIQCQVDSQVTMMFWYRQQPGQSLTLIATANQGSEATYESGFVIDKFPISRPNLTFSTLTVSNMSPEDSSIYLCSVDASGANVLTFGAGSRLTVL.

The J gene is TRBJ2-2, the V gene TRBV15; 10 bases map to TRBD2. Trimming removed 5 bases from V and 3 bases from J; junction bases left unmatched: 12. This CDR3 has 18 amino acids. CDR1 is LNHNV and CDR2 is YYDKDF in the germline V gene (reference sequence). The CDR3 loop reads CATSGGVLAGEDTGELFF. For the CDR3, the DNA is TGTGCCACCAGCGGGGGGGTGCTAGCGGGAGAGGACACCGGGGAGCTGTTTTTT.

In its sample, this clonotype was seen a few times. The chain recombines TRBV7-6 with TRBJ1-6, with 8 bases matching TRBD1. The CDR3 has 14 residues. Looked up from germline, CDR1 is SGHVS and CDR2 is FNYEAQ. V gave up 5 bases and J gave up 9 bases; unmatched junction bases: 6. The CDR3 protein is CASSLGQGISPLHF. DNA for the CDR3: TGTGCCAGCAGCCTTGGACAGGGAATTTCACCCCTCCACTTT.

This chain connects TRBV7-8 to TRBJ1-5; D uncertain. V was trimmed by 3 bases and J by 4 bases, leaving 7 bases between them. The CDR3 is made up of 13 amino acids. The germline V gene encodes CDR1 SGHVS and CDR2 FQNEAQ. CDR3 residues: CASSFAKNQPQHF. The CDR3 DNA reads as TGTGCCAGCAGCTTCGCCAAGAATCAGCCCCAGCATTTT.

The V gene is TRBV6-5, the J gene TRBJ1-1; tentatively, D is TRBD1 (5 bases). The CDR3 sequence is 13 residues long. V lost 7 bases, J lost 2 bases, and 11 bases lay in between. CDR1 and CDR2 (germline): MNHEY, SVGAGI. The CDR3 DNA reads TGTGCCAGCATTTCATGGGACAACACTGAAGCTTTCTTT. It specifies CASISWDNTEAFF.

J is TRBJ2-3 and V is TRBV29-1; perhaps TRBD1 as D (6 bases). V shed 6 bases and J shed 2 bases, with 15 bases lying between them. The germline V gene has CDR1 SQVTM and CDR2 ANQGSEA. The CDR3 has 14 amino acids. CDR3 nucleotides: TGCAGCGTCCTAGGGGACATCTCCACAGATACGCAGTATTTT. Translation gives CSVLGDISTDTQYF.

The chain combines TRBV7-2 with TRBJ2-2; 10 positions agree with TRBD2. With V trimmed by 8 bases and J by 3 bases, 9 bases remained unmatched. The length of the CDR3 is 16 residues. The germline CDR1 and CDR2 sequences are SGHTA and FQGNSA. This chain's CDR3 is CASGAGLAAHTGELFF. The CDR3 DNA follows: TGTGCCAGCGGCGCCGGACTAGCGGCTCACACCGGGGAGCTGTTTTTT.

The V call is TRBV7-6, the J call TRBJ1-5; 8 bases map to TRBD1. After removal of 1 base from V and 1 base from J, the junction contained 3 bases not matched to a gene. The CDR3 loop spans 16 amino acids. The germline CDR1 and CDR2 sequences are SGHVS and FNYEAQ. This CDR3 reads CASSLGGQGSNQPQHF. DNA for the CDR3: TGTGCCAGCAGCTTAGGAGGACAGGGAAGCAATCAGCCCCAGCATTTT.

V usage is TRBV7-2 and J usage is TRBJ2-1; 9 bases align to TRBD2. The CDR3 runs to 15 residues. After removal of 8 bases from V and 4 bases from J, the junction contained 9 bases not matched to a gene. CDR1 and CDR2 from the germline V gene are SGHTA and FQGNSA. This CDR3 is CASGQRSGRYNEQFF. CDR3 nucleotides: TGTGCCAGCGGGCAGCGGAGCGGGAGGTACAATGAGCAGTTCTTC.

V is TRBV5-8 and J is TRBJ1-6, with D hard to call. The V end was cut by 3 bases, the J end by 9 bases, with 16 bases between. CDR3 size: 15 residues. Germline-derived CDR1 and CDR2 are SGHTS and YDEGEE. The CDR3 DNA sequence: TGTGCCAGCAGCTACCGTGGAGGCCGCTTTTCACCCCTCCACTTT. The encoded protein is CASSYRGGRFSPLHF.